This TCR beta chain was captured by sequencing in a study of T cell repertoires in cytomegalovirus infection. Turning to the study itself: Public signatures in TCR beta pointed to CMV infection and matching HLA type. The study's findings and limits: Based on cumulative public TCR beta family frequency, carriers of CMV plus the relevant HLA were identified. In two of eight donors, the top clonotype was HLA-C-restricted CMV-specific.

TCRdb recomputed calls from the reads with MiXCR, one row per CDR3 protein. The sample records 310,000 or so distinct CDR3 sequences, about a sixth being singletons. With respect to this clonotype: The antigen is undetermined.

CDR1 is MNHEY and CDR2 is SVGEGT in the germline V gene. This CDR3 has 11 amino acids. V was trimmed by 6 bases and J by 8 bases, leaving 8 bases between them. Sequenced sample: PBMCs. The chain uses TRBV6-2 or TRBV6-3 and TRBJ2-1, with D unresolved. This receptor was identified in a human donor in good health (CMV status not recorded). Some clones in this sample may be carry-over from other donors' samples. The CDR3 region is CASSHAYEQFF. The CDR3 coding sequence is TGTGCCAGCAGCCACGCTTATGAGCAGTTCTTC.